The source of this TCR beta chain is a study of shared clonotypes between healthy human individuals. A split of CD4+ cells into CD45RA+ naive and CD45RA-negative memory subsets was performed. On this clone itself: What it binds is unknown.

Assay: immunoSEQ multiplex PCR; the TCRdb copy retains only in-frame clones and omits some. In the table there are around 1.5 million clones, approximately 98% of which are singletons. Germline V gives CDR1 LNHNV, CDR2 YYDKDF (reference sequence). This CDR3 contains 15 residues. V lost 4 bases and J lost 1; bases outside the gene matches: 5. Findings of the study overall: Approximately 5% of naive CD4 clonotypes were shared across a handful of donors. Only blood was sampled; tissue repertoires likely differ.

The source of this sequence is a young man in good health. The gene calls are TRBV15 and TRBJ2-3; TRBD1 agrees at 7 bases. The specimen was naive CD4+ T cells sorted from blood. As to subset: CD45RA+ positively selected. The CDR3 nucleotides read TGTGCCACCAGCACCCGGACAGGTCGCACAGATACGCAGTATTTT. Protein sequence: CATSTRTGRTDTQYF.